This is a list of T cell receptor beta chains from one sample in a study of T cell repertoires in cytomegalovirus infection. TCRdb passed the reads through MiXCR, listing each CDR3 protein once. Seen here are 700,000 to 950,000 distinct CDR3 sequences, around a third observed once, and the top ten hold around an eighth. The antigens these receptors bind are not known. Source: cultured CD8+ T cells from PBMCs, taken from culture after CMV antigen stimulation. These receptors originate from a human donor in good health (CMV status not recorded). Some clones in this sample may be carry-over from other donors' samples. Both conserved end residues are part of each CDR3. A D gene is named only where the DNA matches it firmly. A row's size may be missing; if present it is once, few, many or a size class.

>TRBJ2-2|many|18|-|TRBV7-8
TGTGCCAGCAGCTTAGCCGGCCCAGGGCAGGGTAACACCGGGGAGCTGTTTTTT
CASSLAGPGQGNTGELFF
>TRBJ2-2|-|14|-|TRBV12-3/TRBV12-4
TGTGCCAGCAGTTTAATGGGGGCGGGCGGGGAGCTGTTTTTT
CASSLMGAGGELFF
>TRBJ1-2|-|13|TRBD1|TRBV27
TGTGCCAGCAGGACGGACAGGGTGACTGGCTACACCTTC
CASRTDRVTGYTF
>TRBJ2-2|-|16|-|TRBV25-1
TGTGCCAGCACTTGGGGGTCGGGGGATTACACCGGGGAGCTGTTTTTT
CASTWGSGDYTGELFF
>TRBJ1-2|-|15|-|TRBV9
TGTGCCGGCAGCGTAGGGGCCACCGCTAACTATGGCTACACCTTC
CAGSVGATANYGYTF
>TRBJ1-2|few|12|TRBD1|TRBV29-1
TGCAGCGTTGAGGACAGGGACTATGGCTACACCTTC
CSVEDRDYGYTF
>TRBJ2-3|few|14|-|TRBV6-2/TRBV6-3
TGTGCCAGCAGTCCCGACAGGCAGCTGGATACGCAGTATTTT
CASSPDRQLDTQYF
>TRBJ2-1|few|16|-|TRBV11-2
TGTGCCAGCAGCTTATGGCGGCGGGGGCGTTACAATGAGCAGTTCTTC
CASSLWRRGRYNEQFF
>TRBJ2-1|few|16|-|TRBV6-6
TGTGCCAGCATCTACACAGGGCTGACAAAAGACAATGAGCAGTTCTTC
CASIYTGLTKDNEQFF
>TRBJ2-1|-|16|-|TRBV7-9
TGTGCCAGCAGCTGGAGGGACTCGACCTTTTACAATGAGCAGTTCTTC
CASSWRDSTFYNEQFF
>TRBJ2-1|few|13|-|TRBV27
TGTGCCAGCAGTTTATCAAGGGTTGATGAGCAGTTCTTC
CASSLSRVDEQFF
>TRBJ2-1|-|15|TRBD1|TRBV12-5
TGTGCTAGTGGTTTGAGGGACAGTGACGAGGATGAGCAGTTCTTC
CASGLRDSDEDEQFF
>TRBJ2-5|many|15|TRBD1|TRBV7-9
TGTGCCAGCAGCGGGCCGGGACAGGCTAGGGAGACCCAGTACTTC
CASSGPGQARETQYF
>TRBJ2-3|few|15|-|TRBV28
TGTGCCAGCAGTCCCCCGGGACTCTCCACAGATACGCAGTATTTT
CASSPPGLSTDTQYF
>TRBJ2-3|many|10|-|TRBV12-5
TGTGCTAGTGGTTTGTTTCCGCAGTATTTT
CASGLFPQYF
>TRBJ2-2|-|15|-|TRBV7-9
TGTGCCAGCAGCGTATTAGGCAGGGCCACCGGGGAGCTGTTTTTT
CASSVLGRATGELFF
>TRBJ2-4|-|16|TRBD1|TRBV6-6
TGTGCCAGCGGAGATTACAGGGGCTTAGCCAAAAACATTCAGTACTTC
CASGDYRGLAKNIQYF
>TRBJ1-1|-|14|-|TRBV9
TGTGCCAGCAGCGGAAGGGACGGGAACACTGAAGCTTTCTTT
CASSGRDGNTEAFF
>TRBJ1-1|few|14|TRBD1|TRBV5-8
TGTGCCAGCAGCTTGGATCAGGGGGGCACTGAAGCTTTCTTT
CASSLDQGGTEAFF
>TRBJ1-1|-|15|-|TRBV6-5
TGTGCCAGCAGTTTACCGAAGCAGGGGAACACTGAAGCTTTCTTT
CASSLPKQGNTEAFF
>TRBJ2-1|-|16|-|TRBV11-1
TGTGCCAGCAGCTTAGAGATGGTTAAGCCCGACAATGAGCAGTTCTTC
CASSLEMVKPDNEQFF
>TRBJ1-5|-|13|-|TRBV29-1
TGCAGCGCCAGCGGGACTTACAATCAGCCCCAGCATTTT
CSASGTYNQPQHF
>TRBJ1-1|few|17|-|TRBV7-6
TGTGCCAGCAGCTTTAATCCTGGACCCAGAGGGAACACTGAAGCTTTCTTT
CASSFNPGPRGNTEAFF
>TRBJ2-1|many|14|-|TRBV7-9
TGTGCCAGCAGCTTAGCGGCACCTTTCAATGAGCAGTTCTTC
CASSLAAPFNEQFF
>TRBJ2-6|few|19|-|TRBV7-9
TGTGCCAGCAGCTCCTCGACAGGTTTTGTGGTATCTGGGGCCAACGTCCTGACTTTC
CASSSSTGFVVSGANVLTF
>TRBJ1-5|few|13|-|TRBV7-8
TGTGCCAGCAGCTTACCCGGGGTGCAGCCCCAGCATTTT
CASSLPGVQPQHF
>TRBJ2-1|many|13|TRBD2|TRBV7-2
TGTGCCAGCAGCCCGGGACTAGCCTATGAGCAGTTCTTC
CASSPGLAYEQFF
>TRBJ2-7|-|14|-|TRBV14
TGTGCCAGCACCTCAAGGGGGAACTCCTACGAGCAGTACTTC
CASTSRGNSYEQYF
>TRBJ1-1|few|15|-|TRBV11-3
TGTGCCAGCAGCTTAGATGGAGGGGAAGGCACTGAAGCTTTCTTT
CASSLDGGEGTEAFF
>TRBJ2-5|many|15|TRBD1|TRBV7-7
TGTGCTAGCAGCTCATCGGGACAGGGCCTAGAGACCCAGTACTTC
CASSSSGQGLETQYF
>TRBJ2-1|-|16|TRBD2|TRBV11-2
TGTGCCAGCAGCCTACGACTAGCGGGGTCTTACAATGAGCAGTTCTTC
CASSLRLAGSYNEQFF
>TRBJ2-5|many|15|-|TRBV7-2
TGTGCCAGCAGCTACTATTTGGGGGCACAAGAGACCCAGTACTTC
CASSYYLGAQETQYF
>TRBJ1-1|many|11|-|TRBV7-9
TGTGCCAGCAGCAGGGCTCCTGAAGCTTTCTTT
CASSRAPEAFF
>TRBJ1-2|many|16|-|TRBV7-2
TGTGCCAGCAGCTCCCCCCTCCTTGGGCGTAACTATGGCTACACCTTC
CASSSPLLGRNYGYTF
>TRBJ1-1|few|17|TRBD1|TRBV28
TGTGCCAGCAGTTTTAAGGGGGCAGGGTATATGAGGACTGAAGCTTTCTTT
CASSFKGAGYMRTEAFF
>TRBJ2-3|-|16|TRBD2|TRBV7-2
TGTGCCAGCAGCTTACGGGGAGGGTCTAGCACAGATACGCAGTATTTT
CASSLRGGSSTDTQYF
>TRBJ2-1|few|15|TRBD2|TRBV29-1
TGCAGCGTTGAAGGTGGGGGGGGTACTTACAATGAGCAGTTCTTC
CSVEGGGGTYNEQFF
>TRBJ2-2|few|15|-|TRBV4-1
TGCGCCAGCAGCCAAGTGACGGAGAACACCGGGGAGCTGTTTTTT
CASSQVTENTGELFF
>TRBJ2-2|-|16|TRBD2|TRBV19
TGTGCCAGTAGTATGGGGACTAGCGGGCCCTCCGGGGAGCTGTTTTTT
CASSMGTSGPSGELFF
>TRBJ1-2|-|13|-|TRBV28
TGTGCCAGCAGTTTTCCCTCCCAGCGTGGCTACACCTTC
CASSFPSQRGYTF
>TRBJ2-1|many|16|TRBD1|TRBV12-3/TRBV12-4
TGTGCCAGCAGTCCGCTAGGGACAGGGTCCTACAATGAGCAGTTCTTC
CASSPLGTGSYNEQFF
>TRBJ2-3|-|17|TRBD2|TRBV4-3
TGCGCCAGCAGCCAAGATACGCATAGCGGGGGCTTAGATACGCAGTATTTT
CASSQDTHSGGLDTQYF
>TRBJ2-1|-|20|-|TRBV7-8
TGTGCCAGCAGCTTAGCGCGGAGACTAGGAGTCCCGAGCTCCTACAATGAGCAGTTCTTC
CASSLARRLGVPSSYNEQFF
>TRBJ2-7|few|15|-|TRBV7-8
TGTGCCAGCAGCTTAAGGGGGGGGGCCTCCTACGAGCAGTACTTC
CASSLRGGASYEQYF
>TRBJ1-1|-|15|-|TRBV19
TGTGCCAGTAGTACCGACGCCAACCCCGGCACTGAAGCTTTCTTT
CASSTDANPGTEAFF
>TRBJ1-1|many|14|TRBD1|TRBV7-9
TGTGCCAGCAGTCTCGGACAGGGTAGGACTGAAGCTTTCTTT
CASSLGQGRTEAFF
>TRBJ2-3|-|13|-|TRBV19
TGTGCCAGTAGTATGGACCACCTTTATACGCAGTATTTT
CASSMDHLYTQYF